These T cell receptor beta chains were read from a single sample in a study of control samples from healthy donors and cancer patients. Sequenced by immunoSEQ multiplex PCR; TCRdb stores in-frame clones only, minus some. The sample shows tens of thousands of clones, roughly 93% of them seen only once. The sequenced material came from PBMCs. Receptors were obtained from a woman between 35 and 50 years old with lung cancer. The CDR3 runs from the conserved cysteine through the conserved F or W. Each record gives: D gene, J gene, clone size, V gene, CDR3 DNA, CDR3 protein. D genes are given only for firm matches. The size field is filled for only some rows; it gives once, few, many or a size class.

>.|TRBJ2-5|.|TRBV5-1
TGCGCCAGCAGCTTGTGGGTCTCTACCGGGACCTTGGGTGAAGTGGAGACCCAGTACTTC
CASSLWVSTGTLGEVETQYF
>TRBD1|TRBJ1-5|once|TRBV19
TGTGCCAGTACTGCTCTCGGGACAGGGGTGGGTCAGCCCCAGCATTTT
CASTALGTGVGQPQHF
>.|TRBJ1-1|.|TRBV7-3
TGTGCCAGCAGCTTAACGGTCGACGGAAACACTGAAGCTTTCTTT
CASSLTVDGNTEAFF
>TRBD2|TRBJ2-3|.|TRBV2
TGTGCCAGCAGTGAAGTCGGGCTAGCGGGGATCACAGATACGCAGTATTTT
CASSEVGLAGITDTQYF
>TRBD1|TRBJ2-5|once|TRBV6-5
TGTGCCAGCAGTTACGAGGGGGCTGGGGAGACCCAGTACTTC
CASSYEGAGETQYF
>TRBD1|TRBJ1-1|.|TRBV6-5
TGTGCCAGCAGCACCGGGACAGGGGGCACTGAAGCTTTCTTT
CASSTGTGGTEAFF
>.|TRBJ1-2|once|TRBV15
TGTGCCACCAGCAGAGGCCCTGGATCGGACTATGGCTACACCTTC
CATSRGPGSDYGYTF
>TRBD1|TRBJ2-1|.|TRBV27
TGTGCCAGCAGTTCCGACAGGGCTTATCCCAATGAGCAGTTCTTC
CASSSDRAYPNEQFF
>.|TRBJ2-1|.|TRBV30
TGTGCCTGGAGTGTACGTATAGGCTTTGGGTTCCCCAATGAGCAGTTCTTC
CAWSVRIGFGFPNEQFF
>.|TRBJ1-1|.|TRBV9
TGTGCCAGCAGCGTAGGGGGGCGGGACACTGAAGCTTTCTTT
CASSVGGRDTEAFF
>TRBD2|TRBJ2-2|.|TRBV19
TGTGCCAGTAGATTCGGGGATGAGCGGGGGGCTAGGAACGGGGAGCTGTTTTTT
CASRFGDERGARNGELFF
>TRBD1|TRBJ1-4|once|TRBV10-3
TGTGCCAGCAGAACGACAGGGGGTCCTAATGAAAAACTGTTTTTT
CASRTTGGPNEKLFF
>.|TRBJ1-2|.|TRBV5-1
TGCGCCAGCAGCTCGGATTTTTTCAGCATCTATGGCTACACCTTC
CASSSDFFSIYGYTF
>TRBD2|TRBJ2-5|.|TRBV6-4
TGTGCCAGCAGTGACTCAGCGGGGACTGAAGAGACCCAGTACTTC
CASSDSAGTEETQYF
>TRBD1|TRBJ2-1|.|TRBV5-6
TGTGCCAGCAGCGCCCGCCTCGGGACAGGTCCTAGGCATGAGCAGTTCTTC
CASSARLGTGPRHEQFF
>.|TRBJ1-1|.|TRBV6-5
TGTGCCAGCAGTAATGGGGACATATCGAGTGAAGCTTTCTTT
CASSNGDISSEAFF
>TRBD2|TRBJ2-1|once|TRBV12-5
TGTGCTAGTGGTTTGAGACTAGCGGGGGGGAATGAGCAGTTCTTC
CASGLRLAGGNEQFF
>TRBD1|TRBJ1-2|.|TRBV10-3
TGTGCCATTCAGAACGACAGGGATTCGCCTGGCTACACCTTC
CAIQNDRDSPGYTF
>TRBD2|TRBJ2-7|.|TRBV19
TGTGCCAGTAGTACCTTTAGCGGGGAAACCTACGAGCAGTACTTC
CASSTFSGETYEQYF
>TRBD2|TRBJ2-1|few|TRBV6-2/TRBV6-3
TGTGCCAGCAGTAGAGGACTAGCCCACAATGAGCAGTTCTTC
CASSRGLAHNEQFF
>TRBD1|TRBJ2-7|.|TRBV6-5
TGTGCCAGCAGTCTAGGAACGACAGGGCCCTACGAGCAGTACTTC
CASSLGTTGPYEQYF
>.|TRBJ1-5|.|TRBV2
TGTGCCAGCAGTGGGGTGGATAGCAATCAGCCCCAGCATTTT
CASSGVDSNQPQHF
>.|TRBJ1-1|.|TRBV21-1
TGTGCCAGCAGCAAACTCGACAGTAGCGTGAACACTGAAGCTTTCTTT
CASSKLDSSVNTEAFF
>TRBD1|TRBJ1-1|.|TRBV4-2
TGTGCCAGCAGCCAAGATCCTGCAGGGGGCTTAGACACTGAAGCTTTCTTT
CASSQDPAGGLDTEAFF
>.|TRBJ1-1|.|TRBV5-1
TGCGCCAGCATCGGGGACACCACTGAAGCTTTCTTT
CASIGDTTEAFF
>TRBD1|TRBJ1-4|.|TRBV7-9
TGTGCCAGCAGCTCTTGGGGGACAGGGGATGAAAAACTGTTTTTT
CASSSWGTGDEKLFF
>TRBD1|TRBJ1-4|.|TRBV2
TGTGCCAGCAGCCGGGACAGAGGCGAAAAACTGTTTTTT
CASSRDRGEKLFF
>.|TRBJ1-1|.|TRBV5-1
TGCGCCAGCAGCTTCAGTGATATCGCTGAAGCTTTCTTT
CASSFSDIAEAFF
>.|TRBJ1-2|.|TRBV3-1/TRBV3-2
TGTGCCAGCAGCCAAGGCGGTGGCAGCCATGGCTACACCTTC
CASSQGGGSHGYTF
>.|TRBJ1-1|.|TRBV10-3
TGTGCCATCAGTGAACTTGGGGGTGGGACTGAAGCTTTCTTT
CAISELGGGTEAFF
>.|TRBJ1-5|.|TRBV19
TGTGCCTCTCAAGATGGCAGGATAGGGCAGCCCCAGCATTTT
CASQDGRIGQPQHF
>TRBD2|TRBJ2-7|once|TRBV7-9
TGTGCCAGCAGCTTAGGCCTAGCGGGGATTTACGAGCAGTACTTC
CASSLGLAGIYEQYF
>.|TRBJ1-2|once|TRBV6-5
TGTGCCAGCTTTCTTAATGGCTACACCTTC
CASFLNGYTF
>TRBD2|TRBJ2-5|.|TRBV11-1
TGTGCCAGCAGCCAGACTAGCGGGGTATCAGAGACCCAGTACTTC
CASSQTSGVSETQYF
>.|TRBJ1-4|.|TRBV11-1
TGTGCCAGCAGCCGGATTGCAACTAATGAAAAACTGTTTTTT
CASSRIATNEKLFF
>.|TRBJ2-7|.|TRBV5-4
TGTGCCAGCAGCCCTGCAGGTGGCTACGAGCAGTACTTC
CASSPAGGYEQYF
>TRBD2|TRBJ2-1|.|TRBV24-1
TGTGCCACCAGTGCACCACTAGCGGGGGGTCCCCCGGAGCAGTTCTTC
CATSAPLAGGPPEQFF
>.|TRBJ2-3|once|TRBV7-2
TGTGCCAGCAGCTTATATCTTAGCACAGATACGCAGTATTTT
CASSLYLSTDTQYF
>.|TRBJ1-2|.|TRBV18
TGTGCCAGCTCACCTGCGGACAGCTATGGCTACACCTTC
CASSPADSYGYTF
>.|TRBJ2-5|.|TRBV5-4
TGTGCCAGCAGCCTCGGGATATTGCAGGGGCAAGTAGAGACCCAGTACTTC
CASSLGILQGQVETQYF
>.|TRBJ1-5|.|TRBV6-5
TGTGCCAGCAGTTACCTAGGGGCATATCAGCCCCAGCATTTT
CASSYLGAYQPQHF
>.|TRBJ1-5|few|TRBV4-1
TGCGCCAGCAGCCCCCTAAGCGGTCAGCCCCAGCATTTT
CASSPLSGQPQHF
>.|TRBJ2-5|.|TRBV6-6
TGTGCCAGCAGTTACCAAGGGACACAAGAGACCCAGTACTTC
CASSYQGTQETQYF
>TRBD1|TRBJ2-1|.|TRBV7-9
TGTGCCAGCAGCCCAAGGACAGGGAGTGCCACCTACAATGAGCAGTTCTTC
CASSPRTGSATYNEQFF
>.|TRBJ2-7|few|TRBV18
TGTGCCAGCTCACAGCAAGACAGCTACGAGCAGTACTTC
CASSQQDSYEQYF
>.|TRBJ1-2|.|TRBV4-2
TGTGCCAGCAGCCAAGAACTCCTTGACTATGGCTACACCTTC
CASSQELLDYGYTF